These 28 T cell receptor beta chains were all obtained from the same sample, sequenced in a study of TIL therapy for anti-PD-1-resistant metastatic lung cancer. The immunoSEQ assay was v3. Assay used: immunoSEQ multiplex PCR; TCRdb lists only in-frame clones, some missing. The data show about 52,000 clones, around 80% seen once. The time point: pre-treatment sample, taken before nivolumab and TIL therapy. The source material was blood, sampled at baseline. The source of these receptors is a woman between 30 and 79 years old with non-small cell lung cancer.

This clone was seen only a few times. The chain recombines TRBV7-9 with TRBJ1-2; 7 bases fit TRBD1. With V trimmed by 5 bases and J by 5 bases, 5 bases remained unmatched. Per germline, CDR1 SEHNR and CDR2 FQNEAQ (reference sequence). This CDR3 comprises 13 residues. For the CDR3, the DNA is TGTGCCAGCAGCGTGGACAGGACATATGGCTACACCTTC. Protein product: CASSVDRTYGYTF.

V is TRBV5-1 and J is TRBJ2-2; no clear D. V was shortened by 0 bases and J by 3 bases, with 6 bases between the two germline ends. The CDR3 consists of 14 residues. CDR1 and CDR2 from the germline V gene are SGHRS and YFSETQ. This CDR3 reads CASSLDLYTGELFF. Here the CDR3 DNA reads TGCGCCAGCAGCTTGGACTTATACACCGGGGAGCTGTTTTTT. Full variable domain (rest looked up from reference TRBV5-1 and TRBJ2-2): KAGVTQTPRYLIKTRGQQVTLSCSPISGHRSVSWYQQTPGQGLQFLFEYFSETQRNKGNFPGRFSGRQFSNSRSEMNVSTLELGDSALYLCASSLDLYTGELFFGEGSRLTVL.

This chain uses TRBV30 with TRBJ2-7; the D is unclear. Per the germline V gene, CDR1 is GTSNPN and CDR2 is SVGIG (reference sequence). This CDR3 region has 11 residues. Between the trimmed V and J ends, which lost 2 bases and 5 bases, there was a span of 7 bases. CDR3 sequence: CAWSFRDEQYF. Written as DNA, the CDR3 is TGTGCCTGGAGTTTTAGGGACGAGCAGTACTTC.

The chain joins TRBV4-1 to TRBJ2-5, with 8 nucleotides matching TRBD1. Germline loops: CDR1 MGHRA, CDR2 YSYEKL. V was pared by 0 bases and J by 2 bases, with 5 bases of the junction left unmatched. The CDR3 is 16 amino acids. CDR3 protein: CASSQDLGQAQETQYF. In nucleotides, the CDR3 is TGCGCCAGCAGCCAAGACCTGGGACAGGCGCAAGAGACCCAGTACTTC.

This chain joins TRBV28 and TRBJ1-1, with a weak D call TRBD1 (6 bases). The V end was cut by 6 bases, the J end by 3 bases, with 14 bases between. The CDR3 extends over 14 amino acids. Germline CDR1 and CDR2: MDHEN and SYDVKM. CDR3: CASSPGTFYTEAFF. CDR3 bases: TGTGCCAGCAGCCCAGGGACATTCTACACTGAAGCTTTCTTT.

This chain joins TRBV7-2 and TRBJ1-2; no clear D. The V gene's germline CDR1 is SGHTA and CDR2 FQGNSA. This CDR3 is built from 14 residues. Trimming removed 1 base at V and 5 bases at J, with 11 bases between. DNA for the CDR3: TGTGCCAGCAGCTTAGGCAGGAACAGTTATGGCTACACCTTC. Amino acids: CASSLGRNSYGYTF.

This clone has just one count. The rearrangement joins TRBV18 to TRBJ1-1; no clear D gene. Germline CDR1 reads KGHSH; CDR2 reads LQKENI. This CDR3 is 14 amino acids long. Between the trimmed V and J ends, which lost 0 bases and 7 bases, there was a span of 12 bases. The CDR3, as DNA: TGTGCCAGCTCACCACCCAGCCGAGGAATTGAAGCTTTCTTT. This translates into CASSPPSRGIEAFF.

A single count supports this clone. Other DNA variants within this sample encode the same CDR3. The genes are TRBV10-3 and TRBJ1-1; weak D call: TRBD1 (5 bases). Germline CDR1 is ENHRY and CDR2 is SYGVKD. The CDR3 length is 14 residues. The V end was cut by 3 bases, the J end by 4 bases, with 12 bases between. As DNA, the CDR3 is TGTGCCATCAGTGATAAGGGGAAGGGCACTGAAGCTTTCTTT. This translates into CAISDKGKGTEAFF.

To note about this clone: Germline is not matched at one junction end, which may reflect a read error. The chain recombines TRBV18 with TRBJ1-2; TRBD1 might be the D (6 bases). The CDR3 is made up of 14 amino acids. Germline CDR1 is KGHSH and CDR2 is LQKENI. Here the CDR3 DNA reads TGTGCCAGCTCTCCACCCCAGGGGCAGGGTGGCTACACCTTC. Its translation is CASSPPQGQGGYTF.

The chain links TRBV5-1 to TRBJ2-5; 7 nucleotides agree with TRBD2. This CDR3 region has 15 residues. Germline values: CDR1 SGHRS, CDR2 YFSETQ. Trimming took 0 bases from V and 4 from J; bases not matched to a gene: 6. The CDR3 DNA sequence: TGCGCCAGCAGCTTGGCCGTGGGGGAGGGAGAGACCCAGTACTTC. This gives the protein CASSLAVGEGETQYF.

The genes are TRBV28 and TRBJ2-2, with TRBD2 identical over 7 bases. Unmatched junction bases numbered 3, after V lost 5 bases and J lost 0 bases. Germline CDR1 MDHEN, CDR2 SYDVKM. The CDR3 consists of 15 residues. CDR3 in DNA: TGTGCCAGCAGTCGGGGGGACTCGAACACCGGGGAGCTGTTTTTT. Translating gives CASSRGDSNTGELFF.

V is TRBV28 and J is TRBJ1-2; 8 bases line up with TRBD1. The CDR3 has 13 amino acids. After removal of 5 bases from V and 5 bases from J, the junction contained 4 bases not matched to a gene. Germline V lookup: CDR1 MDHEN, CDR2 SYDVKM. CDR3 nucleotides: TGTGCCAGCAGTCCAGACAGGGGATATGGCTACACCTTC. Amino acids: CASSPDRGYGYTF.

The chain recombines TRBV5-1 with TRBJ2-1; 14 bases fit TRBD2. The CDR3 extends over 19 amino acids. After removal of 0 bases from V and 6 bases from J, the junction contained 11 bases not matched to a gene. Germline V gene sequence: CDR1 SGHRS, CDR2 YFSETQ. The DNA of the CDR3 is TGCGCCAGCAGCTTGGAGCCGCAGGGGGGACTAGCGGGAGCCAATGAGCAGTTCTTC. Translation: CASSLEPQGGLAGANEQFF.

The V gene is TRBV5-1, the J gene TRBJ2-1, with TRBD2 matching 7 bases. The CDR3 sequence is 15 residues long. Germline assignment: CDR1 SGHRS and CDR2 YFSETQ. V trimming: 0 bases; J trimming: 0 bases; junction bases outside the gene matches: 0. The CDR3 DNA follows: TGCGCCAGCAGCTTGGGCGGGAGCTCCTACAATGAGCAGTTCTTC. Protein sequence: CASSLGGSSYNEQFF.

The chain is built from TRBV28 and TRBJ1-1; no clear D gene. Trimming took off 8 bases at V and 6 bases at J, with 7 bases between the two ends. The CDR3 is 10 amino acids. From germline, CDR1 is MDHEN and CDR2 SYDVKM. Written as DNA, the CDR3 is TGTGCCAGCGTCGCCGCTGAAGCTTTCTTT. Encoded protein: CASVAAEAFF. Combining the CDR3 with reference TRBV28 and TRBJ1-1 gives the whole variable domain DVKVTQSSRYLVKRTGEKVFLECVQDMDHENMFWYRQDPGLGLRLIYFSYDVKMKEKGDIPEGYSVSREKKERFSLILESASTNQTSMYLCASVAAEAFFGQGTRLTVV.

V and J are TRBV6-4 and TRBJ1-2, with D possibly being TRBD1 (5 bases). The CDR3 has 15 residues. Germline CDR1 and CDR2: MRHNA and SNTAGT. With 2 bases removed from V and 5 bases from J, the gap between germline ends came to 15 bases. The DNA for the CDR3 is TGTGCCAGCAGTGACGACAGCTCTTTGAGATATGGCTACACCTTC. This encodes CASSDDSSLRYGYTF.

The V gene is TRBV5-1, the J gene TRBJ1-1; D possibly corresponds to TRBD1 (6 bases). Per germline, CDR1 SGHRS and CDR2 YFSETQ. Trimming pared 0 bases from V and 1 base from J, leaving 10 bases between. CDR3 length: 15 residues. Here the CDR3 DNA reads TGCGCCAGCAGCTTGGCCCTGACAGGGAACACTGAAGCTTTCTTT. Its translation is CASSLALTGNTEAFF.

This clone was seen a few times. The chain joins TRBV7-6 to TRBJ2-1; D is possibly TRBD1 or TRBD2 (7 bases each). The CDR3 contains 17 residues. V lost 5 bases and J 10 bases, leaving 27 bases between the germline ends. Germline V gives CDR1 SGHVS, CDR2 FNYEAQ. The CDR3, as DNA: TGTGCCAGCAGCCCGCCCGGCGGGGGCAGGGGGAAAGAGGAGCAGTTCTTC. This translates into CASSPPGGGRGKEEQFF.

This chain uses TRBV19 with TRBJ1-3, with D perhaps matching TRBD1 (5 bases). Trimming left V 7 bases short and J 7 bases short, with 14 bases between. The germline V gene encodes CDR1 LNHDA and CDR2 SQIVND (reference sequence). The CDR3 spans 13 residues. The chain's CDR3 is CASKRRGRNTIYF. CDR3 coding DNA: TGTGCCAGTAAGAGAAGGGGTAGGAACACCATATATTTT.

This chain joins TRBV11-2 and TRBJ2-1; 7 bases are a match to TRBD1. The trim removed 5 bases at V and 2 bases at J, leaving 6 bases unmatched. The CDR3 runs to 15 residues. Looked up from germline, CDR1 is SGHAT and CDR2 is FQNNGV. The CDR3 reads CASSLRQGPYNEQFF. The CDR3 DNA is TGTGCCAGCAGCCTCAGACAGGGCCCCTACAATGAGCAGTTCTTC.

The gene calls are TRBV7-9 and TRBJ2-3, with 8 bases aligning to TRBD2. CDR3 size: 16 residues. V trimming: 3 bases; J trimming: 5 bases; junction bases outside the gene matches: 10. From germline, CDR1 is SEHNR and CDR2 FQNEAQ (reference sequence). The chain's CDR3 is CASSLLGSGGVDTQYF. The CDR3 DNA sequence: TGTGCCAGCAGCTTGTTGGGGAGCGGGGGCGTAGATACGCAGTATTTT.

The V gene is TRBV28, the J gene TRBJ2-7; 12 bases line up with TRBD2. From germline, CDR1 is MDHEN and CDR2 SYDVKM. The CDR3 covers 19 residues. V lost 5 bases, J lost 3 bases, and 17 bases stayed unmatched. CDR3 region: CASSPNPSGRATLFYEQYF. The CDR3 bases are TGTGCCAGCAGTCCCAACCCTAGCGGGAGGGCCACTTTGTTCTACGAGCAGTACTTC.

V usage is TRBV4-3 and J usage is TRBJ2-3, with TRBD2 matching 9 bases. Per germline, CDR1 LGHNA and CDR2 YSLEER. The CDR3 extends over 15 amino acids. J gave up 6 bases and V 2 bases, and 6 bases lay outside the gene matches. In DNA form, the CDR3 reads TGCGCCAGCAGCCAAAAGCGGGGGGAGGTTGATACGCAGTATTTT. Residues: CASSQKRGEVDTQYF.

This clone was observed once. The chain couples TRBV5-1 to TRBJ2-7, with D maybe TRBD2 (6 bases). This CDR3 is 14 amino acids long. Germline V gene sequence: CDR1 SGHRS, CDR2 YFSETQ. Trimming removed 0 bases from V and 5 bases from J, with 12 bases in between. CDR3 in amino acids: CASSLDGTWDEQYF. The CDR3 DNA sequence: TGCGCCAGCAGCTTGGATGGGACTTGGGACGAGCAGTACTTC. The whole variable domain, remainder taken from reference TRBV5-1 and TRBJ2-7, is KAGVTQTPRYLIKTRGQQVTLSCSPISGHRSVSWYQQTPGQGLQFLFEYFSETQRNKGNFPGRFSGRQFSNSRSEMNVSTLELGDSALYLCASSLDGTWDEQYFGPGTRLTVT.

The CDR3 is CAISGTSGGALSTDTQYF. For the CDR3, the DNA is TGTGCCATCAGTGGGACTAGCGGGGGGGCCTTGAGCACAGATACGCAGTATTTT. This chain joins TRBV10-3 and TRBJ2-3; 15 bases align to TRBD2. Per the germline V gene, CDR1 is ENHRY and CDR2 is SYGVKD. V was pared by 4 bases and J by 0 bases, with 5 bases of the junction left unmatched. The CDR3 totals 18 residues.

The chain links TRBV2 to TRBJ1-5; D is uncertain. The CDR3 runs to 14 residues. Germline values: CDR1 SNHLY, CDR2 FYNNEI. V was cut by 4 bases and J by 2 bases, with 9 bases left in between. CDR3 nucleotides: TGTGCCAGCAGTGCCGGGGTTGGCAATCAGCCCCAGCATTTT. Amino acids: CASSAGVGNQPQHF.

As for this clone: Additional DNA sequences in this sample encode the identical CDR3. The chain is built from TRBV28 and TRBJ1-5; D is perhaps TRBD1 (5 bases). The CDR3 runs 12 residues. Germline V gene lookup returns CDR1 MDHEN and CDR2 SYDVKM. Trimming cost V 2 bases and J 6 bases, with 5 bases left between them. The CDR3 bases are TGTGCCAGCAGTTTAGGGGGTCAGCCCCAGCATTTT. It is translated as CASSLGGQPQHF. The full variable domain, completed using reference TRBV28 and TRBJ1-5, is DVKVTQSSRYLVKRTGEKVFLECVQDMDHENMFWYRQDPGLGLRLIYFSYDVKMKEKGDIPEGYSVSREKKERFSLILESASTNQTSMYLCASSLGGQPQHFGDGTRLSIL.

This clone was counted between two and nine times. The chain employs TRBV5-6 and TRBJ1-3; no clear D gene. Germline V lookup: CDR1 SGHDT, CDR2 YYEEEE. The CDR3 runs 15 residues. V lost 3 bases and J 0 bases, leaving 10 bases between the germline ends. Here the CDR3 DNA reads TGTGCCAGCAGCTCCACACCCAGCTCTGGAAACACCATATATTTT. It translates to CASSSTPSSGNTIYF.